This is a list of T cell receptor beta chains from one sample in a study of CD8 T cells in Susac syndrome. TCRdb called the immunoSEQ multiplex PCR reads again in MiXCR, with one record for every CDR3 protein. This repertoire shows 330,000 or so distinct CDR3 sequences, about 91% found once; its top ten account for 0.18%. The sequenced material came from CD8+ T cells from PBMCs. These receptors were collected from a human donor with multiple sclerosis. The CDR3 runs from the conserved cysteine through the conserved F or W. A D gene is named only where the DNA matches it firmly. Clone size is not always given. Where it is, it says once, few, many or a class for expanded clones.

size	D	J	V	DNA	CDR3
NA	NA	TRBJ2-7	TRBV30	TGTGCCTGGAGGTCCATAGGCGCGAACGAGCAGTACTTC	CAWRSIGANEQYF
NA	TRBD2	TRBJ2-1	TRBV6-2/TRBV6-3	TGTGCCAGCAGTTACTCAACTAGCGGGAGGAATGTTTACAATGAGCAGTTCTTC	CASSYSTSGRNVYNEQFF
NA	NA	TRBJ2-3	TRBV14	TGTGCCAGCAGCCAAGATACAGGGATGACCACAATGGATACGCAGTATTTT	CASSQDTGMTTMDTQYF
NA	NA	TRBJ2-7	TRBV4-1	TGCGCCAGCAGCCAAATCCAGGGACCCTACGAGCAGTACTTC	CASSQIQGPYEQYF
NA	NA	TRBJ1-1	TRBV7-8	TGTGCCAGCAGCTTAGCGGCGGGGGGGAACACTGAAGCTTTCTTT	CASSLAAGGNTEAFF
few	NA	TRBJ2-7	TRBV28	TGTGCCAGCAGCTTCCCCTCCTACGAGCAGTACTTC	CASSFPSYEQYF
NA	NA	TRBJ1-2	TRBV7-8	TGTGCCAGCAGCTTAGCGTTCTCCAGTTTCCATTATGGCTACACCTTC	CASSLAFSSFHYGYTF
NA	NA	TRBJ2-7	TRBV29-1	TGCAGCGTTGAATTTATGGGCTCCTACGAGCAGTACTTC	CSVEFMGSYEQYF
NA	NA	TRBJ2-1	TRBV7-6	TGTGCCAGCAGCTTAGGGGGGACGGCCCCTTACAATGAGCAGTTCTTC	CASSLGGTAPYNEQFF
NA	TRBD1	TRBJ2-1	TRBV28	TGTGCCAGCAGTCGGGACAGGGACTCCTACAATGAGCAGTTCTTC	CASSRDRDSYNEQFF
NA	NA	TRBJ2-2	TRBV4-3	TGCGCCAGTTCGGCGGGGGCGGGGACCGGGGAGCTGTTTTTT	CASSAGAGTGELFF
NA	TRBD2	TRBJ2-1	TRBV4-2	TGTGCCAGCAGCCAAGATGAGGCTAGCGGGGGCAATGAGCAGTTCTTC	CASSQDEASGGNEQFF
NA	NA	TRBJ2-3	TRBV28	TGTGCCAGCAGTTTCTTCCCGAGCACAGATACGCAGTATTTT	CASSFFPSTDTQYF
NA	NA	TRBJ1-5	TRBV29-1	TGCAGCGTTGAAATGGATGATCAGCCCCAGCATTTT	CSVEMDDQPQHF
NA	TRBD1	TRBJ2-7	TRBV9	TGTGCCAGCAGCCCGGGACAGATATTCTACGAGCAGTACTTC	CASSPGQIFYEQYF
NA	TRBD1	TRBJ2-7	TRBV28	TGTGCCAGCAGTTTATCCATCGGGACAGGGGGCATCCACGAGCAGTACTTC	CASSLSIGTGGIHEQYF
NA	NA	TRBJ2-7	TRBV12-3/TRBV12-4	TGTGCCAGCAGTTGGGTGGCCTACGAGCAGTACTTC	CASSWVAYEQYF
once	NA	TRBJ2-7	TRBV9	TGTGCCAGCAGTCCCAGGACAGCCCCATTTACCTACGAGCAGTACTTC	CASSPRTAPFTYEQYF
NA	NA	TRBJ1-4	TRBV7-9	TGTGCCAGCAGCTTAGGACAGGCCTCAACTAATGAAAAACTGTTTTTT	CASSLGQASTNEKLFF
NA	TRBD2	TRBJ2-1	TRBV6-5	TGTGCCAGCAGTCACGGGACTATTCAGTTGGGTGAGCAGTTCTTC	CASSHGTIQLGEQFF
few	NA	TRBJ2-1	TRBV19	TGTGCCAGTAGTATAGAAGGCGGGATCTACAATGAGCAGTTCTTC	CASSIEGGIYNEQFF
NA	NA	TRBJ2-7	TRBV12-3/TRBV12-4	TGTGCCAGCAGTTTAGAGGGCAACTACTACGAGCAGTACTTC	CASSLEGNYYEQYF
NA	NA	TRBJ2-1	TRBV28	TGTGCCAGCAGTTTTGTAGTAGGGGATGAGCAGTTCTTC	CASSFVVGDEQFF
NA	TRBD2	TRBJ2-7	TRBV27	TGTGCCAGCAGTTCGCTAGCGGGAGCAATGTACGAGCAGTACTTC	CASSSLAGAMYEQYF
NA	NA	TRBJ1-5	TRBV20-1	TGCAGTGCTAATATCGGCAACAATCAGCCCCAGCATTTT	CSANIGNNQPQHF
NA	NA	TRBJ2-3	TRBV28	TGTGCCAGCAGTTTGGGGCATACGCAGTATTTT	CASSLGHTQYF
NA	NA	TRBJ1-1	TRBV9	TGTGCCAGCACCCTTGAAGGGACCGGTAACACTGAAGCTTTCTTT	CASTLEGTGNTEAFF
NA	TRBD1	TRBJ2-5	TRBV23-1	TGCGCCAGCAGTCAGACGCTGGACAGGGTCGGGGAGACCCAGTACTTC	CASSQTLDRVGETQYF
NA	NA	TRBJ1-1	TRBV20-1	TGCAGTGCTAGCCCCTCGGGACCTTGGGGCACTGAAGCTTTCTTT	CSASPSGPWGTEAFF
NA	NA	TRBJ2-1	TRBV5-6	TGTGCCAGCAGCTTGGCCCTACTCCACAATGAGCAGTTCTTC	CASSLALLHNEQFF
NA	NA	TRBJ2-1	TRBV14	TGTGCCAGCAGCCAAGGGGTCCCTACCTACAATGAGCAGTTCTTC	CASSQGVPTYNEQFF
NA	NA	TRBJ2-1	TRBV19	TGTGCCAGTAGTATAGAAACGGGGGCAGTCGGCAATGAGCAGTTCTTC	CASSIETGAVGNEQFF
NA	NA	TRBJ1-5	TRBV5-1	TGCGCCAGCAGCTTGGCGGGGGGTAGGGTCGATCAGCCCCAGCATTTT	CASSLAGGRVDQPQHF
NA	NA	TRBJ2-1	TRBV11-1	TGTGCCAGCAGCTTGTTCCGACAACCCTACAATGAGCAGTTCTTC	CASSLFRQPYNEQFF
NA	TRBD2	TRBJ2-1	TRBV6-2/TRBV6-3	TGTGCCAGCAGTTACTCTGGGACTAGCGGGGTCTTTACCAGGGACGATGAGCAGTTCTTC	CASSYSGTSGVFTRDDEQFF
NA	NA	TRBJ2-2	TRBV11-2	TGTGCCAGCAGCTTTTTTACCGGGGAGCTGTTTTTT	CASSFFTGELFF
once	NA	TRBJ2-2	TRBV4-1	TGCGCCAGCAGCTTCGCTGGGGGAAACGGGGAGCTGTTTTTT	CASSFAGGNGELFF
NA	NA	TRBJ2-1	TRBV30	TGTGCCTGGAGTGTTCAGCACAATGAGCAGTTCTTC	CAWSVQHNEQFF
few	NA	TRBJ1-6	TRBV13	TGTGCCAGCAGCTTAGATTCACCCCTCCACTTT	CASSLDSPLHF
NA	TRBD1	TRBJ2-2	TRBV7-6	TGTGCCAGCAGCTGGATCGGGACAGCGAACACCGGGGAGCTGTTTTTT	CASSWIGTANTGELFF
NA	NA	TRBJ2-7	TRBV10-3	TGTGCCACCGGTCCACCCGGCTACGAGCAGTACTTC	CATGPPGYEQYF
NA	NA	TRBJ1-1	TRBV24-1	TGTGCCACCAGTGATTTTAACACTGAAGCTTTCTTT	CATSDFNTEAFF
NA	TRBD2	TRBJ2-5	TRBV30	TGTGCCTGGAACGGGTGGCGGGGGCAAGAGACCCAGTACTTC	CAWNGWRGQETQYF
NA	TRBD2	TRBJ2-1	TRBV19	TGTGCCAGTTGTAGCGGGAGGGGGGCCCTCTACAATGAGCAGTTCTTC	CASCSGRGALYNEQFF
NA	NA	TRBJ2-1	TRBV29-1	TGCAGCGTTGCTCAGGCGGGACGGCTAAATGAGCAGTTCTTC	CSVAQAGRLNEQFF
NA	NA	TRBJ1-1	TRBV14	TGTGCCAGCAGCCTAGCGGGCCACCCTTTGACTAACACTGAAGCTTTCTTT	CASSLAGHPLTNTEAFF
NA	NA	TRBJ2-3	TRBV7-9	TGTGCCAGCAGCCCCCTATCCACATACACCACAGATACGCAGTATTTT	CASSPLSTYTTDTQYF
once	NA	TRBJ2-4	TRBV15	TGTGCCACCAGCAGAGATTCCCCAGTCAGGGAGCGCATTCAGTACTTC	CATSRDSPVRERIQYF
NA	TRBD2	TRBJ2-5	TRBV24-1	TGTGCCACCAGTGATCCCCCGGGGGGACTAGAGAACCAAGAGACCCAGTACTTC	CATSDPPGGLENQETQYF
NA	TRBD2	TRBJ2-1	TRBV4-3	TGCGCCAGCAGCCAAGTACTAGCGGGAGTAGGTGGGAATGAGCAGTTCTTC	CASSQVLAGVGGNEQFF
NA	TRBD1	TRBJ2-7	TRBV20-1	TGCAGTGCCAATTCCCGGGACAGGGGTAGTGAGCAGTACTTC	CSANSRDRGSEQYF
once	TRBD1	TRBJ1-5	TRBV29-1	TGCAGCGTTGAAGGGGGACAGGAGGGTCAGCCCCAGCATTTT	CSVEGGQEGQPQHF
NA	NA	TRBJ2-6	TRBV20-1	TGCAGTGCTAAGATCTTCGGGGACTCTGGGGCCAACGTCCTGACTTTC	CSAKIFGDSGANVLTF
NA	NA	TRBJ2-6	TRBV12-1	TGTGCCAGCAGCTCGACAGGGATCTCTGGGGCCAACGTCCTGACTTTC	CASSSTGISGANVLTF